Listed here are 6 T cell receptor beta chains from one sample, sequenced in a study of cytomegalovirus exposure and HLA in healthy donors. Use of 60 Vbeta and 13 Jbeta primers characterized the PCR. Assay: immunoSEQ multiplex PCR; the TCRdb copy retains only in-frame clones and omits some. The top ten hold about 4.4% of the sample, which has 140,000 to 150,000 clones, about 80% seen once. Material: PBMCs. The source is a man aged 40-50 years in good health and CMV-seronegative.

This sequence joins TRBV9 and TRBJ1-2; TRBD1 matches 9 bases. The CDR3 length is 14 residues. After removal of 7 bases from V and 5 bases from J, the junction contained 9 bases not matched to a gene. Germline loops: CDR1 SGDLS, CDR2 YYNGEE. The CDR3 nucleotides read TGTGCCAGCGCGCCCGGGGACAGGGTTTATGGCTACACCTTC. This gives the protein CASAPGDRVYGYTF.

The chain carries TRBV5-8 and TRBJ1-3; D is unclear. This CDR3 is 15 amino acids long. With 0 bases removed from V and 0 bases from J, the gap between germline ends came to 7 bases. Germline CDR1 reads SGHTS; CDR2 reads YDEGEE. The CDR3 DNA sequence: TGTGCCAGCAGCTTGGGCCGGTTCTCTGGAAACACCATATATTTT. Translating gives CASSLGRFSGNTIYF.

The genes are TRBV11-2 and TRBJ1-4, with D possibly matching TRBD1 (6 bases). The CDR3 contains 15 residues. The V gene's germline CDR1 is SGHAT and CDR2 FQNNGV. Trimming took 1 base from V and 9 from J, leaving 15 bases between them. The CDR3 loop reads CASSLAQGFMKKLFF. CDR3 bases: TGTGCCAGCAGCTTAGCTCAGGGGTTTATGAAAAAACTGTTTTTT.

CDR3 sequence (DNA): TGTGCCTGGAGTGTACGCGGGGTGGACGAGCAGTACTTC. It is translated as CAWSVRGVDEQYF. The chain carries TRBV30 and TRBJ2-7, with D perhaps matching TRBD2 (6 bases). With 0 bases removed from V and 5 bases from J, the gap between germline ends came to 11 bases. Germline V gene sequence: CDR1 GTSNPN, CDR2 SVGIG (reference sequence). This CDR3 comprises 13 residues.

This chain connects TRBV7-8 to TRBJ2-7, with D perhaps matching TRBD2 (6 bases). The V gene lost 5 bases and the J gene lost 7 bases, with 18 bases spanning the gap. The germline V gene encodes CDR1 SGHVS and CDR2 FQNEAQ. This CDR3 contains 14 residues. Written as DNA, the CDR3 is TGTGCCAGCAGCGTGACGCCGGGGGTGGAGGAGCAGTACTTC. Amino acids: CASSVTPGVEEQYF.

CDR3 sequence reads: CASSQMTTNYEQYF. The CDR3 region has the DNA TGCGCCAGCAGCCAGATGACTACGAACTACGAGCAGTACTTC. The chain recombines TRBV4-1 with TRBJ2-7, with D perhaps matching TRBD2 (5 bases). The CDR3 loop spans 14 amino acids. From germline, CDR1 is MGHRA and CDR2 YSYEKL. Trimming cost V 3 bases and J 3 bases, with 12 bases left between them.